This T cell receptor (beta chain) was documented in a study of a mutant IDH1 vaccine in newly diagnosed glioma. Study summary: Most patients had radiochemotherapy with temozolomide before enrollment; others had one alone.

Worth noting for this clone: Its antigen is unknown.

TCRdb's table, derived via immunoSEQ multiplex PCR, lists solely in-frame clones and lacks some. The table shows tens of thousands of clones, with 60% to 80% occurring only once. The sample's time point: week 47, end of study. The content of each vaccine dose was 300 ug of mutant IDH1 20-mer peptide, and topical imiquimod accompanied it. The source of this sequence is a man aged 45-60 years with glioma. The sequencing used PBMCs, collected from a glioma patient whose treatment included an IDH1 peptide vaccine.

The CDR3 nucleotides read TGTGCCAGCAGCTTAGAGGCCAGCGTCGGAGATGGCTACACCTTC. Its translation: CASSLEASVGDGYTF. The chain employs TRBV7-2 and TRBJ1-2; no reliable D call. The CDR3 is 15 residues long. V shed 1 base and J shed 6 bases, with 15 bases lying between them. In germline, CDR1 is SGHTA, CDR2 FQGNSA.